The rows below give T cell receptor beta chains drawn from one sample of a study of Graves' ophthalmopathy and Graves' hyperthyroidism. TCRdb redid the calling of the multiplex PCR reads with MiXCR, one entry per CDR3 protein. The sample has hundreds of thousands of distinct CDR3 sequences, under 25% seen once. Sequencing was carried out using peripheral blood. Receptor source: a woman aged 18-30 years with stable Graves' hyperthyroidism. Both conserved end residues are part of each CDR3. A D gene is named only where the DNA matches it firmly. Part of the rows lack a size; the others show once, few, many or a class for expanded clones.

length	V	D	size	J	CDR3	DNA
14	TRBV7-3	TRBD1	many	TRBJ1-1	CASSPQGYGTEAFF	TGTGCCAGCAGCCCACAGGGGTACGGCACTGAAGCTTTCTTT
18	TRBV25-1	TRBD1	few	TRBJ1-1	CASSDIWARGRPLTEAFF	TGTGCCAGCAGTGACATCTGGGCCAGGGGGAGACCTCTTACTGAAGCTTTCTTT
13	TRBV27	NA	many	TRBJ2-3	CASSLSEPDTQYF	TGTGCCAGCAGCCTGTCCGAGCCAGATACGCAGTATTTT
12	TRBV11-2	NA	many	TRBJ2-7	CASSLSHYEQYF	TGTGCCAGCAGCTTATCCCATTACGAGCAGTACTTC
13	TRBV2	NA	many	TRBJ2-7	CASSEYGEYEQYF	TGTGCCAGCAGTGAGTATGGGGAATACGAGCAGTACTTC
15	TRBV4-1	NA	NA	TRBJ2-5	CASSQGGQYQETQYF	TGCGCCAGCAGCCAAGGGGGGCAGTACCAAGAGACCCAGTACTTC
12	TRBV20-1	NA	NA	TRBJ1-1	CSARDPGTEAFF	TGCAGTGCTAGAGATCCGGGAACTGAAGCTTTCTTT
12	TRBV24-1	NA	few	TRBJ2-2	CATSVNTGELFF	TGTGCCACCAGTGTCAACACCGGGGAGCTGTTTTTT
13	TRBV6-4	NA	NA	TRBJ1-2	CASLGILHYGYTF	TGTGCCAGCTTGGGTATCCTCCACTATGGCTACACCTTC
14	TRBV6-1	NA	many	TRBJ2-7	CAIKRYREIDEQYF	TGTGCCATCAAACGTTACAGGGAAATCGACGAGCAGTACTTC
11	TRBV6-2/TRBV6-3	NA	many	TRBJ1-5	CASSPGQPQHF	TGTGCCAGCTCCCCTGGTCAGCCCCAGCATTTT
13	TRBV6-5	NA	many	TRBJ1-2	CASKFDLNYGYTF	TGTGCCAGCAAGTTCGATTTAAACTATGGCTACACCTTC
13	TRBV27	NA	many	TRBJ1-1	CASSFKKNTEAFF	TGTGCCAGCAGTTTTAAAAAGAACACTGAAGCTTTCTTT
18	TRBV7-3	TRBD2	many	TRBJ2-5	CASSLKDRLAGGGETQYF	TGTGCCAGCAGCTTAAAGGATCGACTAGCGGGAGGTGGCGAGACCCAGTACTTC
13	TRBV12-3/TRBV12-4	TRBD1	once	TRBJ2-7	CASSRDRGVEQYF	TGTGCCAGCAGTCGGGACAGGGGCGTCGAGCAGTACTTC
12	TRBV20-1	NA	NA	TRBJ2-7	CSARSRGHEQYF	TGCAGTGCTAGATCCAGGGGCCACGAGCAGTACTTC
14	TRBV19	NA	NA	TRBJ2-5	CASRNWGVEETQYF	TGTGCCAGTAGAAATTGGGGAGTCGAAGAGACCCAGTACTTC
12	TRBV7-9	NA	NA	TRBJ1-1	CASGRPEPEAFF	TGTGCCAGCGGCCGCCCGGAGCCTGAAGCTTTCTTT
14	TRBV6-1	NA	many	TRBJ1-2	CASRQGPRNYGYTF	TGTGCCAGCAGGCAGGGTCCCAGGAACTATGGCTACACCTTC
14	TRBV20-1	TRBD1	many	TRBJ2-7	CSARVGQGIYEQYF	TGCAGTGCTAGAGTCGGACAGGGAATCTACGAGCAGTACTTC
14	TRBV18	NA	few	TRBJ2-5	CASSPNSPQETQYF	TGTGCCAGCTCACCAAACAGTCCCCAAGAGACCCAGTACTTC
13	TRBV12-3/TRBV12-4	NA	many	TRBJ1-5	CASSTASNQPQHF	TGTGCCAGCAGTACCGCTAGCAATCAGCCCCAGCATTTT
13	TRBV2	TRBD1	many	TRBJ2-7	CASSARGWYEQYF	TGTGCCAGCAGTGCCAGGGGGTGGTACGAGCAGTACTTC
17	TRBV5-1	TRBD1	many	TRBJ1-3	CASSLAIGTVSGNTIYF	TGCGCCAGCAGCTTGGCCATCGGGACAGTCTCTGGAAACACCATATATTTT
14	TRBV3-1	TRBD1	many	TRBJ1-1	CASSRQGTNTEAFF	TGTGCCAGCAGCCGACAGGGGACGAACACTGAAGCTTTCTTT
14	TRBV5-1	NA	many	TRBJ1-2	CASSLQGGDRGYTF	TGCGCCAGCAGCTTGCAGGGCGGGGATCGTGGCTACACCTTC
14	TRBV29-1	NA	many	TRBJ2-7	CSVDVGQGLDEQYF	TGCAGCGTTGATGTGGGCCAAGGTCTCGACGAGCAGTACTTC
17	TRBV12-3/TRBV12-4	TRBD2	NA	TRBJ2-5	CASSLGTSGGAPETQYF	TGTGCCAGCAGTTTAGGGACTAGCGGGGGGGCCCCAGAGACCCAGTACTTC
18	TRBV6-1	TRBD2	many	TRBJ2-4	CASSGISGRALFSDIQYF	TGTGCCAGCAGTGGAATTAGCGGGAGGGCCCTCTTTTCTGACATTCAGTACTTC
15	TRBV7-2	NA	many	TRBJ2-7	CASSTPGLQAYEQYF	TGTGCCAGCAGCACCCCAGGCCTCCAAGCCTACGAGCAGTACTTC
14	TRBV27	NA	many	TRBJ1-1	CASSLQGTNTEAFF	TGTGCCAGCAGTTTACAGGGGACGAACACTGAAGCTTTCTTT
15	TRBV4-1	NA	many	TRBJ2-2	CASSHPGKKTGELFF	TGCGCCAGCAGCCACCCCGGGAAAAAAACGGGGGAGCTGTTTTTT